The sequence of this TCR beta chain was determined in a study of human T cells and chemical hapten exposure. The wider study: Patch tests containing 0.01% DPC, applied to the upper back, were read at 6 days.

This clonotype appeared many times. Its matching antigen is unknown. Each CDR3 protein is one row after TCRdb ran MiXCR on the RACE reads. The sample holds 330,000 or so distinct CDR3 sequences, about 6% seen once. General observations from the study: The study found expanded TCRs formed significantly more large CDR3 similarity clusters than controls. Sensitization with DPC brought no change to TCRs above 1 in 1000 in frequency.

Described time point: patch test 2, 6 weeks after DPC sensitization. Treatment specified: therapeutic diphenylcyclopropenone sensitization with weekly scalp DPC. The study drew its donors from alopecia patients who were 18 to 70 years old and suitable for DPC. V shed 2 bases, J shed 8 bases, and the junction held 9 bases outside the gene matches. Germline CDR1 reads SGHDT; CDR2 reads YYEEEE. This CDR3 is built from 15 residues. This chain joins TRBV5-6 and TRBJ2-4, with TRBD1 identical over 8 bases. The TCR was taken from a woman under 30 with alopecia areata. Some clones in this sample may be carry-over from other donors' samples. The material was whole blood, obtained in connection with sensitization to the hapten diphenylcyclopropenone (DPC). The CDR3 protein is CASSLRRGRVDIQYF. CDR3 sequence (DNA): TGTGCCAGCAGCTTACGCAGGGGGCGCGTGGACATTCAGTACTTC.